This T cell receptor beta chain was identified in a study of blood T cell repertoires in COVID-19. Overall study: T cells, B-cell-depleted T cells, or PBMCs supplied cDNA or gDNA.

This table comes from immunoSEQ multiplex PCR, and its TCRdb copy is limited to in-frame clones, with some not included. The table includes approximately 200,000 clones, 70% to 90% detected once. The CDR3 consists of 16 residues. Trimming cost V 1 base and J 0 bases, with 12 bases left between them. Germline lookup yields CDR1 LGHNA and CDR2 YSLEER. The receptor comes from a man under 40 who had recovered from COVID-19. V is TRBV4-3 and J is TRBJ1-2, with no clear D. Sequencing was carried out using PBMCs or T cells enriched from blood (not recorded which). The CDR3 DNA is TGCGCCAGCAGCCAAGTTCAGGTCAGAACTAACTATGGCTACACCTTC. This sequence encodes CASSQVQVRTNYGYTF.